The entry below gives a single T cell receptor (beta chain) sequence along with its context. Being one base from a much bigger clone, this may be a read error. The authors took blood RNA from unsorted whole blood and also extracted germline DNA. The length of the CDR3 is 14 residues. CDR1 is SGHDN, CDR2 FVKESK, per germline. These data originate in a study of tumor-infiltrating lymphocytes in primary liver carcinoma. About the research overall: There were roughly 3.65 to 7.13 million productive TCRbeta reads per sample, a yield similar across tissue types.

The researchers produced TCR beta cDNA from 500 ng total RNA with a constant-region primer. Construction of TCR beta libraries relied on three successive nested multiplex PCR rounds employing slightly modified ARM-PCR. A C-beta reverse primer was combined with TRBV1-TRBV30 forward primers in the first two PCR rounds, and each round had 9 to 10 cycles. From the multiplex PCR reads, TCRdb called clonotypes with MiXCR, one entry per CDR3 protein. The sample includes approximately 320,000 distinct CDR3 sequences, approximately 58% of them seen just once. J is TRBJ1-1 and V is TRBV14, with D maybe TRBD1 (6 bases). Sequencing was done on a sample of peripheral blood. The TCR sequence derives from a woman between 25 and 40 years old with primary liver carcinoma and hepatitis B virus infection. This CDR3 reads CAISQDFRGTEAFF. The DNA for the CDR3 is TGTGCCATCAGCCAAGATTTCAGGGGCACTGAAGCTTTCTTT.